This TCR beta chain was identified in a study of blood T cell repertoires in COVID-19. Background on the study: Acute and convalescent COVID-19 samples came from the United States, Italy and Spain.

The assay was immunoSEQ multiplex PCR, and TCRdb's table has in-frame clones only and misses some. The table has around 300,000 clones, approximately 90% seen once. The sequence was obtained from a woman aged 25 to 39 with COVID-19, enrolled during active disease. Sequenced material: peripheral blood.

CDR3 sequence (DNA): TGTGCCAGCAGCCAATCCACAGGGAACTATGGCTACACCTTC. It yields the protein CASSQSTGNYGYTF. The chain recombines TRBV3-1 (or the pseudogene TRBV3-2) with TRBJ1-2; the D gene is possibly TRBD1 (6 bases). Germline V gene data show CDR1 as LGHDT and CDR2 as YNNKEL (reference sequence). The CDR3 loop spans 14 amino acids. V shed 2 bases and J shed 2 bases, with 9 bases lying between them.